These 26 T cell receptor beta chains were sequenced from one sample in a study of T cells in Graves' hyperthyroidism and ophthalmopathy. RNA transcripts were the template for amplifying TCR beta CDR3 regions. The HTBI primer set drove a first-round RT-PCR of the TCR CDR3. TCRdb reprocessed the multiplex PCR reads via MiXCR and lists one record per CDR3 protein. The sample lists fewer than 750,000 distinct CDR3 sequences; 14% were seen once. The specimen was blood. These receptors were obtained from a woman between 50 and 59 years old with Graves' ophthalmopathy.

This clonotype was found many times. V usage is TRBV5-1 and J usage is TRBJ1-2, with D tentatively TRBD1 (5 bases). CDR1 and CDR2 (germline): SGHRS, YFSETQ. This CDR3 comprises 15 residues. V was shortened by 4 bases and J by 1 base, with 14 bases between the two germline ends. The DNA for the CDR3 is TGCGCCAGCAGCCCCCGGTTAGGGGTTAACTATGGCTACACCTTC. Protein product: CASSPRLGVNYGYTF.

This clonotype was recorded many times. This chain connects TRBV12-3 or TRBV12-4 to TRBJ2-1, with 11 nucleotides matching TRBD2. CDR3 length: 17 amino acids. Losses at the gene ends were 4 bases for V and 1 base for J; bases not matched to a gene: 6. The CDR3 nucleotides are TGTGCCAGCAGTTCTCCGGGACTAGCGGCGTCCTACAATGAGCAGTTCTTC. Translated, it gives CASSSPGLAASYNEQFF.

This clonotype has a handful of counts. A much larger clonotype is one base distant, so this may be a read error. CDR3 coding DNA: TGCAGTGCTAGAGATTTCACTGGACTAGTAAGGGGAACCAAAGAGACCCAGTACTTC. It codes for CSARDFTGLVRGTKETQYF. The V and J genes are TRBV20-1 and TRBJ2-5; 7 nucleotides agree with TRBD2. This CDR3 has 19 amino acids. Germline CDR1 reads DFQATT; CDR2 reads SNEGSKA (reference sequence). The junction had 19 bases not matched to a gene; V was cut back by 0 bases and J by 3 bases.

The chain is built from TRBV19 and TRBJ2-7; D may be TRBD1 (5 bases). The CDR3 consists of 12 residues. Germline loops: CDR1 LNHDA, CDR2 SQIVND (reference sequence). With 5 bases removed from V and 7 bases from J, the gap between germline ends came to 12 bases. The CDR3 DNA reads TGTGCCAGTAGTCGGACAAGTGGAGAGCAGTACTTC. It codes for CASSRTSGEQYF. Full variable domain (rest looked up from reference TRBV19 and TRBJ2-7): DGGITQSPKYLFRKEGQNVTLSCEQNLNHDAMYWYRQDPGQGLRLIYYSQIVNDFQKGDIAEGYSVSREKKESFPLTVTSAQKNPTAFYLCASSRTSGEQYFGPGTRLTVT.

This clonotype was recorded many times. The CDR3 protein is CSASGLAGGTDTQYF. The CDR3 DNA follows: TGCAGTGCTTCGGGACTAGCGGGAGGCACAGATACGCAGTATTTT. V is TRBV20-1 and J is TRBJ2-3; 14 nucleotides line up with TRBD2. Looked up from germline, CDR1 is DFQATT and CDR2 is SNEGSKA (reference sequence). This CDR3 spans 15 amino acids. V shed 5 bases, J shed 1 base, and the junction held 2 bases outside the gene matches.

This clonotype was detected many times. V is TRBV7-6 and J is TRBJ2-3; TRBD2 matches at 7 bases. This CDR3 comprises 17 residues. Germline loops: CDR1 SGHVS, CDR2 FNYEAQ. V was clipped by 5 bases and J by 0 bases; unmatched bases: 11. CDR3 amino acids: CASSKVASGASTDTQYF. CDR3 nucleotide sequence: TGTGCCAGCAGCAAAGTTGCTAGCGGAGCTAGCACAGATACGCAGTATTTT. Variable domain in full (rest from reference TRBV7-6 and TRBJ2-3): GAGVSQSPRYKVTKRGQDVALRCDPISGHVSLYWYRQALGQGPEFLTYFNYEAQQDKSGLPNDRFSAERPEGSISTLTIQRTEQRDSAMYRCASSKVASGASTDTQYFGPGTRLTVL.

The chain has TRBV25-1 and TRBJ2-5, with unresolved D. V was clipped by 1 base and J by 2 bases, with 17 bases between them. Germline V gene lookup returns CDR1 MGHDK and CDR2 SYGVNS. The CDR3 consists of 17 residues. The CDR3 sequence: CASSEWKSDPKQETQYF. The CDR3 DNA reads TGTGCCAGCAGTGAATGGAAGTCAGATCCAAAACAAGAGACCCAGTACTTC.

The chain uses TRBV7-3 and TRBJ2-1; TRBD2 might be the D (5 bases). Per germline, CDR1 SGHTA and CDR2 FQGTGA. The V end was cut by 6 bases, the J end by 0 bases, with 15 bases between. The CDR3 runs to 16 residues. The CDR3 nucleotides are TGTGCCAGCAGTGACTTCTTCGACTACTCCTACAATGAGCAGTTCTTC. The encoded protein is CASSDFFDYSYNEQFF.

With regard to this clonotype: One end of the junction does not line up with germline, which may come from a read error. This chain joins TRBV7-9 and TRBJ1-4; unclear D gene. Germline CDR1 reads SEHNR; CDR2 reads FQNEAQ (reference sequence). The length of the CDR3 is 11 residues. CDR3 DNA sequence: TGTGCCATCGAAGTAAGAGAAAAACTGTGTTTT. Translated, it gives CAIEVREKLCF.

The chain links TRBV6-1 to TRBJ2-7; tentative D call: TRBD2 (5 bases). The CDR3 covers 13 residues. V lost 6 bases and J 6 bases, leaving 15 bases between the germline ends. Germline values: CDR1 MNHNS, CDR2 SASEGT. The CDR3: CASRPLATLEQYF. The CDR3 coding sequence is TGTGCCAGCAGACCTCTAGCAACCCTCGAGCAGTACTTC.

There are many counts of this clonotype. The J gene is TRBJ2-3, the V gene TRBV20-1, with D possibly TRBD1 on 7 matching bases. Germline lookup yields CDR1 DFQATT and CDR2 SNEGSKA (reference sequence). Between the trimmed V and J ends, which lost 2 bases and 2 bases, there was a span of 17 bases. The CDR3 extends over 16 amino acids. Here the CDR3 reads CSARLPRGASTDTQYF. The CDR3 DNA sequence: TGCAGTGCTAGATTACCCAGGGGGGCCTCCACAGATACGCAGTATTTT.

This chain uses TRBV7-9 with TRBJ1-2; the D gene is possibly TRBD1 (6 bases). Between the trimmed V and J ends, which lost 5 bases and 3 bases, there was a span of 13 bases. CDR1 and CDR2 from the germline V gene are SEHNR and FQNEAQ (reference sequence). The CDR3 is 14 amino acids. The CDR3 loop reads CASSPGRGDYGYTF. The CDR3 DNA sequence: TGTGCCAGCAGCCCGGGGAGGGGGGACTATGGCTACACCTTC.

This chain connects TRBV7-9 to TRBJ2-7; no definite D call. Trimming stripped 1 base from V and 0 bases from J, with 13 bases between. Germline V lookup: CDR1 SEHNR, CDR2 FQNEAQ (reference sequence). The CDR3 has 16 amino acids. CDR3 in DNA: TGTGCCAGCAGCTTAGGGCCCCAGGCTCGCTCCTACGAGCAGTACTTC. This gives the protein CASSLGPQARSYEQYF.

The chain uses TRBV5-4 and TRBJ2-1, with unresolved D. The length of the CDR3 is 14 residues. V was cut by 3 bases and J by 6 bases, with 13 bases left in between. CDR1 SGHNT and CDR2 YYREEE come from the germline V gene (reference sequence). CDR3 nucleotides: TGTGCCAGCAGCTACTGGTTGGCGAGCAATGAGCAGTTCTTC. As protein: CASSYWLASNEQFF.

The sample holds one count of this clonotype. The chain links TRBV19 to TRBJ1-3; D is unclear. The CDR3 covers 14 residues. V lost 7 bases to trimming and J lost 0 bases, with 10 bases between them. Germline values: CDR1 LNHDA, CDR2 SQIVND (reference sequence). CDR3 DNA sequence: TGTGCCAGTACCGTCAGCAACTCTGGAAACACCATATATTTT. This sequence encodes CASTVSNSGNTIYF.

This clonotype was counted at least ten times. The V call is TRBV12-3 or TRBV12-4, the J call TRBJ2-1; D is unclear. The CDR3 extends over 16 amino acids. The V end lost 2 bases, the J end lost 5 bases, and 16 bases lay between the germline ends. The CDR3 region is CASSLLWATTHNEQFF. For the CDR3, the DNA is TGTGCCAGCAGTTTATTGTGGGCTACAACACACAATGAGCAGTTCTTC.

This clonotype was counted ten times or more. The chain couples TRBV11-2 to TRBJ2-2; D remains unclear. Germline CDR1 reads SGHAT; CDR2 reads FQNNGV. CDR3 size: 13 residues. Trimming cost V 1 base and J 6 bases, with 6 bases left between them. DNA for the CDR3: TGTGCCAGCAGCTTAGCTCTCCCCGGGGAGCTGTTTTTT. Its translation is CASSLALPGELFF.

The CDR3 spells CASSLLSLAGTNEQFF. For the CDR3, the DNA is TGTGCCAGCAGCTTGTTATCCCTAGCGGGAACCAATGAGCAGTTCTTC. The chain is built from TRBV5-5 and TRBJ2-1; 9 bases are shared with TRBD2. The CDR3 extends over 16 amino acids. Germline-derived CDR1 and CDR2 are SGHKS and YYEKEE (reference sequence). J was trimmed by 6 bases and V by 1 base; bases with no gene match: 8.

This clonotype was seen repeatedly, ten times or more. The chain links TRBV30 to TRBJ1-1, with D uncertain. The CDR3 runs to 13 residues. The V end was cut by 1 base, the J end by 6 bases, with 12 bases between. From germline, CDR1 is GTSNPN and CDR2 SVGIG (reference sequence). The CDR3 sequence is CAWSAGYGPEAFF. Written as DNA, the CDR3 is TGTGCCTGGAGTGCAGGATATGGCCCTGAAGCTTTCTTT.

This clonotype was detected ten times or more. The V gene is TRBV20-1, the J gene TRBJ2-3, with a weak D call TRBD1 (5 bases). Trimming took off 0 bases at V and 2 bases at J, with 9 bases between the two ends. Germline V gene data show CDR1 as DFQATT and CDR2 as SNEGSKA (reference sequence). CDR3 length: 14 amino acids. The CDR3 coding sequence is TGCAGTGCTAGAGATGGGGCTACCACAGATACGCAGTATTTT. The encoded protein is CSARDGATTDTQYF.

This clonotype was counted a few times. The V and J genes are TRBV28 and TRBJ2-5; D not certain. Germline V gene lookup returns CDR1 MDHEN and CDR2 SYDVKM. V lost 6 bases to trimming and J lost 5 bases, with 19 bases between them. This CDR3 contains 15 residues. CDR3 bases: TGTGCCAGCAGATCTCCAGATGGTCCTTGGGAGACCCAGTACTTC. This encodes CASRSPDGPWETQYF.

This clonotype was counted only a few times. The chain links TRBV20-1 to TRBJ2-7; unclear D gene. Germline V gives CDR1 DFQATT, CDR2 SNEGSKA (reference sequence). Between the trimmed V and J ends, which lost 3 bases and 2 bases, there was a span of 11 bases. The CDR3 has 13 residues. CDR3 loop: CSASPNFPYEQYF. CDR3 sequence (DNA): TGCAGTGCTAGCCCCAATTTCCCCTACGAGCAGTACTTC.

The table lists this clonotype with many counts. The J gene is TRBJ2-7, the V gene TRBV27; 7 positions match TRBD2. From germline, CDR1 is MNHEY and CDR2 SMNVEV (reference sequence). V was clipped by 3 bases and J by 2 bases; unmatched bases: 4. The CDR3 is made up of 14 amino acids. CDR3 in amino acids: CASSFRGDAYEQYF. DNA for the CDR3: TGTGCCAGCAGTTTCCGGGGGGATGCCTACGAGCAGTACTTC.

The chain is built from TRBV6-9 and TRBJ1-3; TRBD1 matches 9 bases. Germline CDR1 reads MNHGY; CDR2 reads SVAAGI. CDR3 size: 14 residues. J lost 9 bases, V lost 3 bases, and 6 bases had no gene match. This CDR3 is CASSYRDRAGTIYF. The CDR3, as DNA: TGTGCCAGCAGTTACCGGGACAGGGCCGGCACCATATATTTT.

This clonotype was observed many times. The rearrangement uses TRBV20-1 and TRBJ1-4; 10 bases align to TRBD1. Germline CDR1 DFQATT, CDR2 SNEGSKA (reference sequence). Trimming cost V 5 bases and J 11 bases; bases outside gene matches: 8. The length of the CDR3 is 13 residues. CDR3 sequence: CSAPGQGHWKLFF. Here the CDR3 DNA reads TGCAGTGCTCCGGGACAGGGGCATTGGAAACTGTTTTTT.

This clonotype occurred many times. The chain carries TRBV20-1 and TRBJ2-1, with 10 positions matching TRBD2. CDR1 is DFQATT and CDR2 is SNEGSKA in the germline V gene (reference sequence). The CDR3 length is 15 residues. The CDR3 loop is CGGVGASGGHNEQFF. The DNA of the CDR3 is TGCGGAGGAGTGGGTGCTAGCGGGGGACACAATGAGCAGTTCTTC.